This entry lists 8 T cell receptor beta chains sequenced from one sample in a study of blood T cell repertoires in COVID-19. Assay: immunoSEQ multiplex PCR; the TCRdb copy retains only in-frame clones and omits some. The profile shows 250,000 to 400,000 clones, about nine tenths of them singletons. The sample comprised peripheral blood. These receptors were taken from a woman in her 30s with COVID-19, enrolled during active disease.

This clone was counted once. This chain uses TRBV6-2 or TRBV6-3 with TRBJ1-1; 8 nucleotides align to TRBD1. With V trimmed by 5 bases and J by 5 bases, 7 bases remained unmatched. The length of the CDR3 is 14 residues. Germline V gives CDR1 MNHEY, CDR2 SVGEGT. CDR3 DNA: TGTGCCAGCAGTCGACAGGGGATGGGTACTGAAGCTTTCTTT. Amino acid sequence: CASSRQGMGTEAFF.

CDR3 sequence: CASTGRSYNSPLHF. The CDR3 DNA sequence: TGTGCCAGTACCGGTCGCTCCTATAATTCACCCCTCCACTTT. V is TRBV6-5 and J is TRBJ1-6; D not certain. Trimming stripped 9 bases from V and 0 bases from J, with 9 bases between. This CDR3 is 14 amino acids long. Germline V gene data show CDR1 as MNHEY and CDR2 as SVGAGI.

This chain joins TRBV5-6 and TRBJ1-2; tentatively, D is TRBD1 (6 bases). The germline V gene encodes CDR1 SGHDT and CDR2 YYEEEE. This CDR3 contains 13 residues. V shed 3 bases and J shed 6 bases, with 12 bases lying between them. The CDR3, as DNA: TGTGCCAGCAGCTCACCGTACAGGGATGGCTACACCTTC. Protein product: CASSSPYRDGYTF.

The rearrangement joins TRBV18 to TRBJ2-3, with D maybe TRBD2 (7 bases). V was cut by 2 bases and J by 4 bases, with 13 bases left in between. CDR1 is KGHSH, CDR2 LQKENI, per germline. The CDR3 extends over 15 amino acids. The CDR3 DNA reads TGTGCCAGCTCACCATTCCCGGGGGGCCCAGATACGCAGTATTTT. It specifies CASSPFPGGPDTQYF.

This chain connects TRBV5-6 to TRBJ1-2, with 7 bases fitting TRBD1. The V gene end was trimmed by 0 bases and the J gene end by 4 bases; junction bases not matched to a gene: 9. The V gene's germline CDR1 is SGHDT and CDR2 YYEEEE. The CDR3 has 16 residues. In nucleotides, the CDR3 is TGTGCCAGCAGCTTGGCCGGGGGACAGCACCTCTATGGCTACACCTTC. As protein: CASSLAGGQHLYGYTF.

CDR3 bases: TGTGCCAGCAGCCTCTCACAGGAGGGGCCCTACGAGCAGTACTTC. This codes for CASSLSQEGPYEQYF. The chain combines TRBV6-5 with TRBJ2-7; TRBD2 is a possible D gene (6 bases). CDR3 length: 15 residues. Between the trimmed V and J ends, which lost 6 bases and 2 bases, there was a span of 17 bases. CDR1 and CDR2 from the germline V gene are MNHEY and SVGAGI.

V usage is TRBV7-2 and J usage is TRBJ2-1; D may be TRBD1 (6 bases). Germline assignment: CDR1 SGHTA and CDR2 FQGNSA. The CDR3 extends over 14 amino acids. V dropped 8 bases and J dropped 3 bases, with 14 bases sitting between them. The CDR3 DNA reads TGTGCCAGCTTTCAATGGGGGCTCTACAATGAGCAGTTCTTC. Its translation is CASFQWGLYNEQFF.

As DNA, the CDR3 is TGTGCCAGCAGTGAAGTCCAGGGAAGGCTTTACAATGAGCAGTTCTTC. Translation: CASSEVQGRLYNEQFF. This chain joins TRBV6-1 and TRBJ2-1, with a possible D match to TRBD1 (5 bases). Germline V gene sequence: CDR1 MNHNS, CDR2 SASEGT. V lost 1 base, J lost 4 bases, and 14 bases lay in between. The CDR3 is made up of 16 amino acids.